Following are 13 T cell receptor beta chains from one sample sequenced in a study of PD-L1 blockade in urothelial cancer. Assay: immunoSEQ multiplex PCR; the TCRdb copy retains only in-frame clones and omits some. There are around 110,000 clones in the sample; around 89% occur only once, and about 1.5% lies in the top ten. Time point here: peripheral blood 6 weeks after treatment start. The sample in question was PBMCs, obtained around atezolizumab (anti-PD-L1) treatment. All receptors come from a man aged 55-75 years with urothelial cancer.

The V call is TRBV7-6, the J call TRBJ1-5; perhaps TRBD1 as D (6 bases). CDR1 and CDR2 (germline): SGHVS, FNYEAQ. Trimming stripped 1 base from V and 5 bases from J, with 12 bases between. The CDR3 has 15 residues. The CDR3 loop reads CASSLDTGRYQPQHF. The CDR3 DNA follows: TGTGCCAGCAGCTTAGACACAGGGCGTTATCAGCCCCAGCATTTT.

This clone was observed a few times. J is TRBJ2-3 and V is TRBV29-1; 7 bases map to TRBD1. Germline V gives CDR1 SQVTM, CDR2 ANQGSEA. V shed 4 bases, J shed 6 bases, and the junction held 19 bases outside the gene matches. There are 17 residues in the CDR3. CDR3 sequence (DNA): TGCAGCGTTGGGGCCCTGACAGGGAATCCGGTGAGGGATACGCAGTATTTT. Protein sequence: CSVGALTGNPVRDTQYF.

The V call is TRBV27, the J call TRBJ2-7; 7 nucleotides match TRBD1. This CDR3 contains 16 residues. Germline values: CDR1 MNHEY, CDR2 SMNVEV (reference sequence). After removal of 5 bases from V and 1 base from J, the junction contained 11 bases not matched to a gene. The CDR3 protein is CASSRSTGDLSYEQYF. The DNA of the CDR3 is TGTGCCAGCAGTCGATCCACAGGGGATTTATCCTACGAGCAGTACTTC.

The V gene is TRBV6-4, the J gene TRBJ2-2; TRBD1 might be the D (6 bases). Per germline, CDR1 MRHNA and CDR2 SNTAGT. Between the trimmed V and J ends, which lost 9 bases and 2 bases, there was a span of 16 bases. This CDR3 contains 15 residues. CDR3 nucleotides: TGTGCCAGTTCCCCGGGGACATATAACACCGGGGAGCTGTTTTTT. This encodes CASSPGTYNTGELFF.

This chain connects TRBV7-3 to TRBJ1-3, with no clear D. Trimming left V 0 bases short and J 2 bases short, with 8 bases between. The CDR3 covers 15 residues. Per the germline V gene, CDR1 is SGHTA and CDR2 is FQGTGA. In nucleotides, the CDR3 is TGTGCCAGCAGCTTAACTGGCGGGACTGGAAACACCATATATTTT. This translates into CASSLTGGTGNTIYF. Full variable domain (outside the CDR3, taken from reference TRBV7-3 and TRBJ1-3): GAGVSQTPSNKVTEKGKYVELRCDPISGHTALYWYRQSLGQGPEFLIYFQGTGAADDSGLPNDRFFAVRPEGSVSTLKIQRTERGDSAVYLCASSLTGGTGNTIYFGEGSWLTVV.

The chain carries TRBV29-1 and TRBJ2-3; 9 bases line up with TRBD1. Per the germline V gene, CDR1 is SQVTM and CDR2 is ANQGSEA. The CDR3 length is 16 residues. V shed 0 bases and J 2 bases; nucleotides not matched to a gene: 6. The CDR3 DNA is TGCAGCGTTGAAGATGGACACAGGGGGCTCACAGATACGCAGTATTTT. Encoded protein: CSVEDGHRGLTDTQYF.

This rearrangement joins TRBV25-1 to TRBJ2-2; D is perhaps TRBD2 (5 bases). Germline loops: CDR1 MGHDK, CDR2 SYGVNS. V gave up 2 bases and J gave up 8 bases, with 15 bases separating them. The CDR3 has 15 residues. CDR3 loop: CASSEGRGILGELFF. The CDR3 nucleotides are TGTGCCAGCAGTGAAGGCAGAGGGATCCTTGGGGAGCTGTTTTTT.

This clone has only a few counts. The CDR3 spells CSVLLAGGPYEQYF. Here the CDR3 DNA reads TGCAGCGTATTACTAGCGGGAGGGCCTTACGAGCAGTACTTC. The rearrangement links TRBV29-1 to TRBJ2-7, with 13 bases identical to TRBD2. CDR1 is SQVTM, CDR2 ANQGSEA, per germline. V trimming: 6 bases; J trimming: 4 bases; junction bases outside the gene matches: 6. CDR3 length: 14 residues.

The chain carries TRBV9 and TRBJ1-1; D unresolved. The V end was cut by 4 bases, the J end by 3 bases, with 10 bases between. Germline V gene data show CDR1 as SGDLS and CDR2 as YYNGEE. This CDR3 contains 13 residues. The CDR3 region is CASSPRTDTEAFF. CDR3 coding DNA: TGTGCCAGCAGCCCGCGCACGGACACTGAAGCTTTCTTT.

The CDR3 DNA follows: TGTGCCAGCAGTCTAGATACAGGGGCCGGAAAACTGTTTTTT. Its protein product is CASSLDTGAGKLFF. This sequence joins TRBV28 and TRBJ1-4; 7 nucleotides match TRBD1. This CDR3 spans 14 amino acids. V shed 5 bases, J shed 10 bases, and the junction held 10 bases outside the gene matches. Germline CDR1 and CDR2: MDHEN and SYDVKM.

The genes are TRBV7-3 and TRBJ2-2, with 7 bases lining up with TRBD2. V gave up 4 bases and J gave up 1 base; unmatched junction bases: 9. The germline gives CDR1 SGHTA, CDR2 FQGTGA. The CDR3 is made up of 17 amino acids. The CDR3 nucleotides read TGTGCCAGCAGCTGGGGCTCTGGCGGGAGGAACACCGGGGAGCTGTTTTTT. It encodes CASSWGSGGRNTGELFF. The variable domain in full, with the rest retrieved from reference TRBV7-3 and TRBJ2-2, is GAGVSQTPSNKVTEKGKYVELRCDPISGHTALYWYRQSLGQGPEFLIYFQGTGAADDSGLPNDRFFAVRPEGSVSTLKIQRTERGDSAVYLCASSWGSGGRNTGELFFGEGSRLTVL.

This clone was seen a handful of times. The chain combines TRBV6-5 with TRBJ1-2; possibly TRBD1 for D (6 bases). With 6 bases removed from V and 6 bases from J, the gap between germline ends came to 17 bases. In germline, CDR1 is MNHEY, CDR2 SVGAGI. This CDR3 is built from 14 residues. CDR3 sequence reads: CASRRWTEGHGYTF. In nucleotides, the CDR3 is TGTGCCAGCAGGAGGTGGACAGAGGGGCATGGCTACACCTTC.

CDR3 nucleotide sequence: TGTGCCAGCAGTACGAGGACAGGGGGCACAGATACGCAGTATTTT. Translating gives CASSTRTGGTDTQYF. The V and J genes are TRBV5-8 and TRBJ2-3, with 9 bases fitting TRBD1. From germline, CDR1 is SGHTS and CDR2 YDEGEE. The V gene end was trimmed by 5 bases and the J gene end by 1 base; junction bases not matched to a gene: 5. This CDR3 is built from 15 residues.